This TCR beta chain appears in the sequencing data of a study of siplizumab effects on memory and regulatory T cells. Notes on the study in general: Siplizumab significantly reduced alloreactive sequences traceable to unstimulated CD4+ memory cells. Naive T cells seemed more diverse than memory cells and seemed major alloresponse contributors. Confirmatory evidence of suppressive function in proliferating siplizumab-culture Tregs was not obtained.

The assay was immunoSEQ multiplex PCR, and TCRdb's table has in-frame clones only and misses some. Here the sample spans tens of thousands of clones, around 93% being singletons. This CDR3 contains 14 residues. The ends were cut back, 6 bases at V and 3 bases at J, with 13 bases in the middle. Germline V gives CDR1 SGHKS, CDR2 YYEKEE (reference sequence). Note on this clone: Its antigen is as yet unknown.

The source material was CD8+ T cells sorted from blood. The rearrangement uses TRBV5-5 and TRBJ2-1, with D tentatively TRBD2 (6 bases). This sequence originates from a human donor in good health. This CDR3 is CASNTGTYYNEQFF. The CDR3 DNA is TGTGCCAGCAACACCGGGACTTACTACAATGAGCAGTTCTTC.